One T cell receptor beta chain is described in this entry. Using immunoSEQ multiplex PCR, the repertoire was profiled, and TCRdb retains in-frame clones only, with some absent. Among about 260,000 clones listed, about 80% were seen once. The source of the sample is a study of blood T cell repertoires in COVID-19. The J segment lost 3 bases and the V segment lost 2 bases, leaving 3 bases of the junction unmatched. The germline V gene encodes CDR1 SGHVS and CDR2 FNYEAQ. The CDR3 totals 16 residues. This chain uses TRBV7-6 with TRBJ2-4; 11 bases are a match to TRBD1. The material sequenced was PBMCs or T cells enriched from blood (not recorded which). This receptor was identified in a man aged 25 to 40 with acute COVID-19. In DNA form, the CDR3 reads TGTGCCAGCAGCTTACGAGGGACAGGGGGCAAAAACATTCAGTACTTC. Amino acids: CASSLRGTGGKNIQYF.